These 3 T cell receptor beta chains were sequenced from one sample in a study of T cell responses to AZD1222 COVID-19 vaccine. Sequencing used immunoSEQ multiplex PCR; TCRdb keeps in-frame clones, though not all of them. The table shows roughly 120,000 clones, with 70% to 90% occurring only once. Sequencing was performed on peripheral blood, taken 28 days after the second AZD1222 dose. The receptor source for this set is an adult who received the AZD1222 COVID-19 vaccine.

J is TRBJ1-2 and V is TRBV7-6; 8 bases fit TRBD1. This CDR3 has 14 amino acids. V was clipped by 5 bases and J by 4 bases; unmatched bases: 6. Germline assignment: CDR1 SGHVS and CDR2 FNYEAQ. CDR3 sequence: CASSAIQGGYGYTF. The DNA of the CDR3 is TGTGCCAGCAGCGCGATACAGGGGGGCTATGGCTACACCTTC.

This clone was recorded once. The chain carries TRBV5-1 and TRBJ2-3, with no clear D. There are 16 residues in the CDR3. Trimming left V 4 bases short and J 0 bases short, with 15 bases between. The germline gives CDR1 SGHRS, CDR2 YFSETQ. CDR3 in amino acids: CASSLMAGTSTDTQYF. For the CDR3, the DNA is TGCGCCAGCAGCCTAATGGCCGGAACTAGCACAGATACGCAGTATTTT.

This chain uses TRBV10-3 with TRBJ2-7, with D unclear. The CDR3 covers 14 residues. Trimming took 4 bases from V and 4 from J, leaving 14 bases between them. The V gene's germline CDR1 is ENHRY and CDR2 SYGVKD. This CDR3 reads CAISAGSVRYEQYF. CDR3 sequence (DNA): TGTGCCATCAGTGCCGGGTCCGTTAGGTACGAGCAGTACTTC.